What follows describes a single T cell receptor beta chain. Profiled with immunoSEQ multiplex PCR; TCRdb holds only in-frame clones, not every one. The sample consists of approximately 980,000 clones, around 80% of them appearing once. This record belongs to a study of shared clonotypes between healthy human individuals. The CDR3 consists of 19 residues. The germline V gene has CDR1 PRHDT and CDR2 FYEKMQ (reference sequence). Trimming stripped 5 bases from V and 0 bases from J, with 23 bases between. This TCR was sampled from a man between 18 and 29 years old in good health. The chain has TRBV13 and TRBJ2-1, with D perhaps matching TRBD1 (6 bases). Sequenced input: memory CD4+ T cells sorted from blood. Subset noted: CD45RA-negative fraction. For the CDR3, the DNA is TGTGCCAGCAGCCCCGGGTGGGGACAACTGATTAGCTCCTACAATGAGCAGTTCTTC. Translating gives CASSPGWGQLISSYNEQFF. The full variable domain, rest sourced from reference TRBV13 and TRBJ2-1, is AAGVIQSPRHLIKEKRETATLKCYPIPRHDTVYWYQQGPGQDPQFLISFYEKMQSDKGSIPDRFSAQQFSDYHSELNMSSLELGDSALYFCASSPGWGQLISSYNEQFFGPGTRLTVL.